These T cell receptor beta chains were read from a single sample in a study of blood T cell repertoires in COVID-19. Data came from immunoSEQ multiplex PCR; TCRdb stores just in-frame clones and leaves some out. The data show about 210,000 clones, roughly 85% seen once. The specimen was peripheral blood. The receptors here all came from a man aged 45-60 years with COVID-19, enrolled during active disease. CDR3s leave out the opening cysteine and the closing phenylalanine or tryptophan. The order of the fields is J gene, V gene, CDR3 protein.

TRBJ2-5 TRBV28 ASSFQRGLQETQY
TRBJ2-1 TRBV2 AAPGTTSYNEQF
TRBJ1-5 TRBV24-1 ATSDRTGVQPQH
TRBJ1-1 TRBV5-4 ASSLSGGAGAF
TRBJ1-2 TRBV5-1 ASSLSGTGVYGYT
TRBJ2-7 TRBV20-1 SASTSGYEQY
TRBJ1-1 TRBV4-2 ASSQGGSMNTEAF
TRBJ2-3 TRBV18 ASSPPKRGTSGGANLDTQY
TRBJ2-2 TRBV5-5 ASSAAGSLTGELF
TRBJ1-2 TRBV4-3 ASSQDTQGPRGYT
TRBJ1-1 TRBV3-1/TRBV3-2 ASSQAAGVNKAF
TRBJ2-7 TRBV5-1 ASSQPGQGPYSYEQY
TRBJ1-1 TRBV27 ASSPYERRGLLNTEAF
TRBJ2-2 TRBV6-6 ASSYSGLGELF
TRBJ1-1 TRBV9 ASSVSQGANTEAF
TRBJ2-2 TRBV2 ASSQKNTGELF
TRBJ1-2 TRBV9 ASSQQGQGALGGYT
TRBJ2-2 TRBV6-5 ASSFMPQGISGELF
TRBJ2-1 TRBV2 ASERGSEQF
TRBJ1-2 TRBV28 ATHQEVYGYT
TRBJ2-1 TRBV6-2/TRBV6-3 ASSQGTTNEQF
TRBJ1-1 TRBV7-2 ASSLYALPEAF
TRBJ2-1 TRBV10-2 ASRSEGQYNEQF
TRBJ1-1 TRBV27 ASSPGTGNPQ
TRBJ2-1 TRBV5-1 ASSRTGETYNEQF
TRBJ1-2 TRBV19 ASSIPGNGHYGYT
TRBJ1-5 TRBV6-4 ARNPGGWEH
TRBJ1-2 TRBV19 ASSTPSQGRYGYT
TRBJ1-4 TRBV30 ARKGQGREKLF
TRBJ2-3 TRBV28 ASNPALAADTQY
TRBJ1-1 TRBV9 ASSVGGEGLSEAF
TRBJ2-7 TRBV7-9 ASSFLQRGSSYEQY
TRBJ2-7 TRBV6-5 ASILRGGVYEQY
TRBJ2-7 TRBV12-5 ASGLGGFSYEQY
TRBJ2-7 TRBV7-2 ASSPRYVPAGGYEQY
TRBJ1-2 TRBV18 ASSPQGANNYGYT
TRBJ2-7 TRBV9 ASSVGAGSSYEQY
TRBJ2-4 TRBV7-3 ASSSLTCNVLSVKNIQY
TRBJ1-2 TRBV6-2/TRBV6-3 ASSYGPAGGGYGYT
TRBJ1-2 TRBV4-1 ASSQDRDYEGRGYT
TRBJ2-7 TRBV30 AWSGTVYEQY
TRBJ2-2 TRBV19 ASSELGGGTGELF
TRBJ1-1 TRBV2 ASRRDGVLNTEAF
TRBJ1-6 TRBV19 ASSPGGGRRNSPLH
TRBJ2-3 TRBV28 ASTHSRGADTQY
TRBJ2-7 TRBV5-1 ASSLPGQGSDEQY
TRBJ2-7 TRBV7-9 ASSTLAGGYEQY
TRBJ2-5 TRBV7-3 ASSPGGERKTQY
TRBJ2-6 TRBV4-1 ASSQSSVGQGFGSGANVLT
TRBJ1-1 TRBV10-3 AISGGPGQNTEAF
TRBJ1-2 TRBV28 ASSLGYSGNGYT